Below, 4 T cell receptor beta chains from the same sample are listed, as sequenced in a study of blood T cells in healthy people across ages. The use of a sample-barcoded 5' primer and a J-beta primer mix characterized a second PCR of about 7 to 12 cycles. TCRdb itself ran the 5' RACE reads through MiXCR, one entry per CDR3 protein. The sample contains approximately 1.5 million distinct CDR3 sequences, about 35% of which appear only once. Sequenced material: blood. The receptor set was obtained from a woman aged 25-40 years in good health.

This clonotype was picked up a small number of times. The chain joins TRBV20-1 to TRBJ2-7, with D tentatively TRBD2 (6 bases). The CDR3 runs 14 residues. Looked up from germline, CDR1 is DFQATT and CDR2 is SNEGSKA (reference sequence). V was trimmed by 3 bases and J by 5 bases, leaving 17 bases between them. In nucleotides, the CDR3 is TGCAGTGCTAGTGGGGGGAACGGGAGAGACGAGCAGTACTTC. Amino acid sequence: CSASGGNGRDEQYF.

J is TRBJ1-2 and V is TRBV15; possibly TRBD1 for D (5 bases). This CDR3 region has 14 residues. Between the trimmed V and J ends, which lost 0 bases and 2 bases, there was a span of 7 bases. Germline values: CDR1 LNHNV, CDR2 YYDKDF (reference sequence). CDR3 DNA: TGTGCCACCAGCAGAGATGAGGGGAACTATGGCTACACCTTC. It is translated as CATSRDEGNYGYTF. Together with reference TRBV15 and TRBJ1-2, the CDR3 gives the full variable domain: DAMVIQNPRYQVTQFGKPVTLSCSQTLNHNVMYWYQQKSSQAPKLLFHYYDKDFNNEADTPDNFQSRRPNTSFCFLDIRSPGLGDTAMYLCATSRDEGNYGYTFGSGTRLTVV.

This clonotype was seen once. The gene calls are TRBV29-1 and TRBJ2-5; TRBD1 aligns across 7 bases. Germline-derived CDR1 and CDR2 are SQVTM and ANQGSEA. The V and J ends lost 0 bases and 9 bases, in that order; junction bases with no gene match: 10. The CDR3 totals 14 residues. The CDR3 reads CSVEERGGGEAQYF. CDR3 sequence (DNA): TGCAGCGTTGAAGAGCGAGGGGGCGGTGAGGCCCAGTACTTC.

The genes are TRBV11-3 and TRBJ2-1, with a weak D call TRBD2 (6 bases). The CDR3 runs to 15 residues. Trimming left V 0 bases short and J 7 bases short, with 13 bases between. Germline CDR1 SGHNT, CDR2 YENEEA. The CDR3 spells CASSLDETSRNEQFF. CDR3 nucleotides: TGTGCCAGCAGCTTAGATGAGACTAGTCGGAATGAGCAGTTCTTC. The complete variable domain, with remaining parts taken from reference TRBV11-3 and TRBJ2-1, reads EAGVVQSPRYKIIEKKQPVAFWCNPISGHNTLYWYLQNLGQGPELLIRYENEEAVDDSQLPKDRFSAERLKGVDSTLKIQPAELGDSAVYLCASSLDETSRNEQFFGPGTRLTVL.